The 29 T cell receptor beta chains below all came from one sample that was sequenced in a study of blood T cells in healthy people across ages. Then a second PCR, running roughly 7 to 11 cycles, was carried out with a sample-barcoded 5' primer and a J-beta primer mix. TCRdb passed the 5' RACE reads through MiXCR, listing each CDR3 protein once. The repertoire holds around 1,800,000 distinct CDR3 sequences, with approximately 40% as singletons. The sample was blood. These receptors all stem from a human donor in good health.

This clonotype occurred many times. The J gene is TRBJ2-1, the V gene TRBV29-1; no reliable D call. Germline CDR1 SQVTM, CDR2 ANQGSEA. V was clipped by 3 bases and J by 7 bases, with 19 bases between them. There are 15 residues in the CDR3. The CDR3 reads CSVDVSALPGNEQFF. The CDR3 DNA reads as TGCAGCGTTGATGTCAGCGCACTCCCCGGTAATGAGCAGTTCTTC.

V is TRBV20-1 and J is TRBJ2-3; 7 bases fit TRBD2. This CDR3 has 14 amino acids. The V and J ends lost 0 bases and 4 bases, in that order; junction bases with no gene match: 4. In germline, CDR1 is DFQATT, CDR2 SNEGSKA (reference sequence). The CDR3 DNA reads as TGCAGTGCTAGAGAGTCTAGCGGTGCAGATACGCAGTATTTT. Translated: CSARESSGADTQYF.

The chain's CDR3 is CASSQVGREQQNYGYTF. The CDR3 DNA is TGTGCCAGCAGCCAAGTTGGTCGTGAACAGCAGAACTATGGCTACACCTTC. V and J are TRBV3-1 and TRBJ1-2; unclear D gene. Germline V CDR1 and CDR2: LGHDT, YNNKEL (reference sequence). The CDR3 length is 17 residues. V was pared by 1 base and J by 2 bases, with 17 bases between.

This clonotype occurred once. This chain links TRBV12-5 with TRBJ1-5, with TRBD1 matching 9 bases. V dropped 5 bases and J dropped 6; count of bases not matched to a gene: 2. This CDR3 region has 13 residues. Per germline, CDR1 LGHNT and CDR2 FRNRAP. CDR3 sequence: CASGNRGRQPQHF. The CDR3, as DNA: TGTGCTAGTGGTAACAGGGGGCGTCAGCCCCAGCATTTT.

This clonotype was seen more than once but under ten times. This chain connects TRBV5-5 to TRBJ1-2, with 11 nucleotides matching TRBD1. Germline V gene data show CDR1 as SGHKS and CDR2 as YYEKEE (reference sequence). Trimming cost V 2 bases and J 3 bases; bases outside gene matches: 9. The CDR3 spans 17 residues. The CDR3 sequence: CASSLGTGGASYYGYTF. Written as DNA, the CDR3 is TGTGCCAGCAGCTTAGGGACAGGGGGAGCCTCCTACTATGGCTACACCTTC.

CDR3 protein: CASSITSRGATDTQYF. CDR3 bases: TGTGCCAGCAGCATAACGTCTCGGGGCGCAACAGATACGCAGTATTTT. The chain recombines TRBV7-2 with TRBJ2-3; D possibly uses TRBD1 or TRBD2 (5 bases each). V lost 5 bases and J lost 3, with 18 bases in between. This CDR3 has 16 amino acids. Germline CDR1 reads SGHTA; CDR2 reads FQGNSA.

V and J are TRBV2 and TRBJ1-1, with D uncertain. V was shortened by 6 bases and J by 5 bases, with 10 bases between the two germline ends. This CDR3 spans 12 amino acids. The V gene's germline CDR1 is SNHLY and CDR2 FYNNEI. Here the CDR3 DNA reads TGTGCCAGCAGGGCAGAAGGGACTGAAGCTTTCTTT. This gives the protein CASRAEGTEAFF. Drawing the rest from reference TRBV2 and TRBJ1-1, the complete variable domain is EPEVTQTPSHQVTQMGQEVILRCVPISNHLYFYWYRQILGQKVEFLVSFYNNEISEKSEIFDDQFSVERPDGSNFTLKIRSTKLEDSAMYFCASRAEGTEAFFGQGTRLTVV.

J is TRBJ1-2 and V is TRBV11-2; 7 bases line up with TRBD1. The CDR3 consists of 15 residues. The germline CDR1 and CDR2 sequences are SGHAT and FQNNGV. V trimming: 5 bases; J trimming: 2 bases; junction bases outside the gene matches: 8. Written as DNA, the CDR3 is TGTGCCAGCAGCCCAACTTGGGACAGCAACTATGGCTACACCTTC. Protein sequence: CASSPTWDSNYGYTF. The full variable domain, with the rest looked up from reference TRBV11-2 and TRBJ1-2, is EAGVAQSPRYKIIEKRQSVAFWCNPISGHATLYWYQQILGQGPKLLIQFQNNGVVDDSQLPKDRFSAERLKGVDSTLKIQPAKLEDSAVYLCASSPTWDSNYGYTFGSGTRLTVV.

The V and J genes are TRBV2 and TRBJ2-3, with TRBD1 matching 7 bases. CDR3 size: 18 residues. V lost 0 bases and J lost 3; bases outside the gene matches: 12. CDR1 is SNHLY, CDR2 FYNNEI, per germline. CDR3 protein: CASSEAPTPGTETDTQYF. DNA for the CDR3: TGTGCCAGCAGTGAAGCGCCTACTCCCGGGACAGAAACAGATACGCAGTATTTT.

The chain uses TRBV28 and TRBJ1-5; D is unresolved. Germline CDR1 and CDR2: MDHEN and SYDVKM. Trimming took off 7 bases at V and 3 bases at J, with 16 bases between the two ends. CDR3 length: 15 residues. DNA for the CDR3: TGTGCCAGCAACTACCTGACCGTAATCAATCAGCCCCAGCATTTT. It is translated as CASNYLTVINQPQHF.

This clonotype has a handful of counts. The J gene is TRBJ1-1, the V gene TRBV10-3; no reliable D call. Trimming pared 8 bases from V and 0 bases from J, leaving 10 bases between. The germline CDR1 and CDR2 sequences are ENHRY and SYGVKD. This CDR3 region has 13 residues. CDR3 region: CAIGPRMNTEAFF. In DNA, the CDR3 is TGTGCCATCGGGCCCAGGATGAACACTGAAGCTTTCTTT.

As concerns this clonotype: The junction does not match germline at one end; this may be a read error. CDR3 loop: CASMALGNRPQHF. In DNA, the CDR3 is TGTGCCAGCATGGCCCTGGGCAATCGGCCCCAGCATTTT. The chain has TRBV27 and TRBJ1-5, with D uncertain. CDR1 and CDR2 (germline): MNHEY, SMNVEV (reference sequence). The CDR3 totals 13 residues.

As regards this clonotype: Germline is not matched at one junction end, which may reflect a read error. The chain has TRBV5-1 and TRBJ1-2; the D gene is possibly TRBD1 (6 bases). The CDR3 extends over 11 amino acids. Germline V CDR1 and CDR2: SGHRS, YFSETQ. CDR3 region: CASMGSGGCTF. CDR3 sequence (DNA): TGCGCCAGCATGGGATCGGGGGGCTGCACCTTC.

This clonotype was counted between two and nine times. J is TRBJ1-2 and V is TRBV4-1; 7 nucleotides align to TRBD1. The germline V gene has CDR1 MGHRA and CDR2 YSYEKL. Trimming cost V 2 bases and J 2 bases; bases outside gene matches: 2. The CDR3 covers 14 residues. CDR3 nucleotides: TGCGCCAGCAGCCAACCGGGACAGAACTATGGCTACACCTTC. This gives the protein CASSQPGQNYGYTF.

This sequence joins TRBV6-6 and TRBJ1-2; 11 nucleotides line up with TRBD1. CDR1 is MNHNY, CDR2 SVGAGI, per germline (reference sequence). V shed 6 bases, J shed 6 bases, and the junction held 6 bases outside the gene matches. The CDR3 runs 14 residues. The CDR3 sequence is CASRGTGGIDGYTF. The CDR3 DNA reads TGTGCCAGCAGAGGGACAGGGGGTATCGATGGCTACACCTTC.

This clonotype was picked up a small number of times. V usage is TRBV6-2 or TRBV6-3 and J usage is TRBJ2-7, with a weak D call TRBD2 (7 bases). Germline-derived CDR1 and CDR2 are MNHEY and SVGEGT. The CDR3 has 14 residues. With 5 bases removed from V and 2 bases from J, the gap between germline ends came to 13 bases. CDR3 amino acids: CASSGGGQPYEQYF. Written as DNA, the CDR3 is TGTGCCAGCAGTGGGGGGGGGCAGCCCTACGAGCAGTACTTC.

This clonotype has only a few counts. The chain is built from TRBV7-3 and TRBJ2-3, with 7 positions matching TRBD1. Germline V gene data show CDR1 as SGHTA and CDR2 as FQGTGA. Unmatched junction bases numbered 4, after V lost 2 bases and J lost 2 bases. The CDR3 sequence is 15 residues long. The CDR3 loop reads CASSLRDSFTDTQYF. The CDR3 nucleotides are TGTGCCAGCAGCTTACGGGACAGTTTCACAGATACGCAGTATTTT.

The chain carries TRBV4-3 and TRBJ1-5; 7 nucleotides match TRBD1. Germline loops: CDR1 LGHNA, CDR2 YSLEER. The CDR3 contains 16 residues. The V segment lost 1 base and the J segment 3 bases; nucleotides outside the gene matches: 6. This CDR3 reads CASSQGYGQVNQPQHF. The CDR3 nucleotides are TGCGCCAGCAGCCAAGGTTACGGACAGGTCAATCAGCCCCAGCATTTT.

The chain couples TRBV5-1 to TRBJ2-5, with TRBD2 identical over 8 bases. After removal of 9 bases from V and 3 bases from J, the junction contained 7 bases not matched to a gene. CDR1 and CDR2 (germline): SGHRS, YFSETQ. The CDR3 totals 13 residues. The chain's CDR3 is CANKVSGEETQYF. Written as DNA, the CDR3 is TGCGCCAACAAGGTTAGCGGGGAAGAGACCCAGTACTTC.

This clonotype was recorded a few times. This chain joins TRBV12-5 and TRBJ1-1; D gene unclear. The CDR3 loop spans 14 amino acids. The germline V gene encodes CDR1 LGHNT and CDR2 FRNRAP. V lost 2 bases to trimming and J lost 7 bases, with 14 bases between them. Here the CDR3 reads CASGLRTRIGEAFF. The CDR3 coding sequence is TGTGCTAGTGGTTTGCGGACGAGAATCGGTGAAGCTTTCTTT.

CDR3 amino acids: CSVEDPGTGTDTQYF. DNA for the CDR3: TGCAGCGTTGAAGACCCCGGGACAGGCACAGATACGCAGTATTTT. The rearrangement joins TRBV29-1 to TRBJ2-3, with 7 bases matching TRBD1. Germline V gene data show CDR1 as SQVTM and CDR2 as ANQGSEA. CDR3 size: 15 residues. J lost 1 base, V lost 0 bases, and 4 bases had no gene match.

The V gene is TRBV29-1, the J gene TRBJ2-1; D is perhaps TRBD1 or TRBD2 (6 bases each). Trimming shortened V by 0 bases and J by 15 bases, and 18 bases separated the two germline ends. Looked up from germline, CDR1 is SQVTM and CDR2 is ANQGSEA. The CDR3 has 13 residues. This CDR3 is CSVEDRGTKGGFF. The CDR3 nucleotides read TGCAGCGTTGAAGATCGGGGGACCAAGGGGGGGTTCTTC.

The J gene is TRBJ1-1, the V gene TRBV28; D is unresolved. Germline V lookup: CDR1 MDHEN, CDR2 SYDVKM. V was cut by 7 bases and J by 10 bases, with 16 bases left in between. The CDR3 is 12 residues long. CDR3 region: CASTSPGFGAFF. In DNA form, the CDR3 reads TGTGCCAGCACCTCACCGGGGTTCGGAGCTTTCTTT.

A single count supports this clonotype. V gene TRBV20-1 combines with J gene TRBJ1-4; 9 bases map to TRBD1. With 1 base clipped from V and 0 bases from J, the junction kept 0 bases outside the gene matches. The CDR3 runs 15 residues. Germline V gene sequence: CDR1 DFQATT, CDR2 SNEGSKA (reference sequence). The CDR3 bases are TGCAGTGCTAGAGGGACAGGGGCAACTAATGAAAAACTGTTTTTT. Amino acids: CSARGTGATNEKLFF.

This clonotype has a handful of counts. The CDR3 bases are TGCGCCAGCAGCCTACATGATGAGCAGTTCTTC. As protein: CASSLHDEQFF. The rearrangement uses TRBV5-1 and TRBJ2-1; D unclear. Between the trimmed V and J ends, which lost 4 bases and 8 bases, there was a span of 7 bases. The CDR3 has 11 residues. The germline V gene has CDR1 SGHRS and CDR2 YFSETQ.

In this sample, this clonotype turned up a few times. CDR3 nucleotides: TGCGCCAGCAGCTTGATCGGGGGCGAGGGCGAGCAGTACTTC. It codes for CASSLIGGEGEQYF. V and J are TRBV5-1 and TRBJ2-7; the D gene could be TRBD1 or TRBD2 (6 bases each). V was pared by 1 base and J by 6 bases, with 14 bases between. This CDR3 is built from 14 residues. The germline CDR1 and CDR2 sequences are SGHRS and YFSETQ.

In its sample, this clonotype was seen a few times. The chain couples TRBV18 to TRBJ2-4, with D tentatively TRBD1 (6 bases). The germline CDR1 and CDR2 sequences are KGHSH and LQKENI. V lost 1 base and J 7 bases, leaving 14 bases between the germline ends. There are 15 residues in the CDR3. This CDR3 is CASSPRNTGFNIQYF. Here the CDR3 DNA reads TGTGCCAGCTCACCACGAAACACAGGGTTCAACATTCAGTACTTC.

This clonotype was observed a few times. The V and J genes are TRBV4-3 and TRBJ1-5, with 11 bases that match TRBD1. This CDR3 has 15 residues. CDR1 and CDR2 (germline): LGHNA, YSLEER. The junction had 2 bases not matched to a gene; V was cut back by 1 base and J by 6 bases. The CDR3 reads CASSQGTGGFQPQHF. For the CDR3, the DNA is TGCGCCAGCAGCCAAGGGACAGGGGGCTTTCAGCCCCAGCATTTT.

This clonotype was seen ten or more times. The chain joins TRBV20-1 to TRBJ1-2; D possibly corresponds to TRBD1 (6 bases). V was shortened by 1 base and J by 2 bases, with 8 bases between the two germline ends. Germline CDR1 is DFQATT and CDR2 is SNEGSKA (reference sequence). CDR3 length: 13 residues. CDR3 bases: TGCAGTGCTAGAGGGGGGCTCAACTATGGCTACACCTTC. This gives the protein CSARGGLNYGYTF.